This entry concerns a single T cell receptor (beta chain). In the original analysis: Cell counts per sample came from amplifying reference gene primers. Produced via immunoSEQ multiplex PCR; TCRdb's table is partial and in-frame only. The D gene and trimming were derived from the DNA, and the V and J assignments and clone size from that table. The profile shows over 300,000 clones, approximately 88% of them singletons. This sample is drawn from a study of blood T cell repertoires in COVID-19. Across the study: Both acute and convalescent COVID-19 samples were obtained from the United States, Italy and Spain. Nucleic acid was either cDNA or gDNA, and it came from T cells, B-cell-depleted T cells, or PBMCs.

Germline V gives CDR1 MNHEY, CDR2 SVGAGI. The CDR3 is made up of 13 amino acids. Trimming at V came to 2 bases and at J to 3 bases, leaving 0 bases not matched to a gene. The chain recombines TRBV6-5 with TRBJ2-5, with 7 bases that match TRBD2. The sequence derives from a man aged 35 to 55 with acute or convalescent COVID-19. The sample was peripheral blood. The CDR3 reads CASSYAGEETQYF. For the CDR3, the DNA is TGTGCCAGCAGTTACGCGGGGGAAGAGACCCAGTACTTC.